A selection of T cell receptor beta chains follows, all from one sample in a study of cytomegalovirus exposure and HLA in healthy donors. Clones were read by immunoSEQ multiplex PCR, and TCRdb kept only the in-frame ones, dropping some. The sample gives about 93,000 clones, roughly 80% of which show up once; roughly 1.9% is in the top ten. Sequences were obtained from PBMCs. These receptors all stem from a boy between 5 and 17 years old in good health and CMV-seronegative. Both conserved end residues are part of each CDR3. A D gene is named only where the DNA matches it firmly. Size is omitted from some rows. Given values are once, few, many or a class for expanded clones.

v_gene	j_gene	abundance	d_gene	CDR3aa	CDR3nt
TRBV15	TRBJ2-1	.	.	CATSRLAETYNEQFF	TGTGCCACCAGCCGGCTAGCCGAAACCTACAATGAGCAGTTCTTC
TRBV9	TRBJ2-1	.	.	CASSVAGVSEEQFF	TGTGCCAGCAGCGTAGCAGGTGTTAGCGAGGAGCAGTTCTTC
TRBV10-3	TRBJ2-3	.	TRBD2	CAISEISGGADTQYF	TGTGCCATCAGTGAGATTAGCGGGGGTGCAGATACGCAGTATTTT
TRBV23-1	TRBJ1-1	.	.	CASSQPTLGVWNTEAFF	TGCGCCAGCAGTCAACCCACGTTAGGGGTCTGGAACACTGAAGCTTTCTTT
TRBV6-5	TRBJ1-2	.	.	CASREAGFYGYTF	TGTGCCAGCAGGGAGGCTGGGTTCTATGGCTACACCTTC
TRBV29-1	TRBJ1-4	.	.	CSVRLGAATNEKLFF	TGCAGCGTTCGTCTAGGGGCTGCAACTAATGAAAAACTGTTTTTT
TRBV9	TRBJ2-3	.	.	CASSVSQVSTDTQYF	TGTGCCAGCAGCGTCTCACAAGTTAGCACAGATACGCAGTATTTT
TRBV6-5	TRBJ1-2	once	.	CASSYRGGRDNYGYTF	TGTGCCAGCAGTTACCGCGGTGGCAGGGATAACTATGGCTACACCTTC
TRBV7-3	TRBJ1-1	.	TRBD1	CASSPAAGGSTEAFF	TGTGCCAGCAGCCCCGCGGCAGGGGGCAGTACTGAAGCTTTCTTT
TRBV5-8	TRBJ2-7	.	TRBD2	CASSPARLAGTSGEQYF	TGTGCCAGCAGCCCCGCCCGACTAGCGGGGACTTCAGGCGAGCAGTACTTC
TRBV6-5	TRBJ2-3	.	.	CASKEGRGHTDTQYF	TGTGCCAGCAAGGAGGGAAGGGGGCACACAGATACGCAGTATTTT
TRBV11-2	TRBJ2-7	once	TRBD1	CASSPDRVPSYEQYF	TGTGCCAGCAGCCCAGACAGGGTGCCCTCCTACGAGCAGTACTTC
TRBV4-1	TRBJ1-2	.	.	CASSQGRTVYYGYTF	TGCGCCAGCAGCCAAGGTCGGACAGTCTACTATGGCTACACCTTC
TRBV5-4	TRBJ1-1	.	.	CASIGVGTEAFF	TGTGCCAGCATCGGGGTGGGTACTGAAGCTTTCTTT
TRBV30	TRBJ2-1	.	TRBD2	CAWSPGLAGGDEQFF	TGTGCCTGGAGTCCCGGACTAGCGGGAGGGGATGAGCAGTTCTTC
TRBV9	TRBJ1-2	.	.	CASSARTHGYTF	TGTGCCAGCAGCGCTCGGACTCATGGCTACACCTTC
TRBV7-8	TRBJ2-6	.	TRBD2	CASSLRLAGGPGANVLTF	TGTGCCAGCAGCTTACGGCTAGCGGGGGGGCCGGGGGCCAACGTCCTGACTTTC
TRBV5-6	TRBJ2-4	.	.	CASSSTDQAKNIQYF	TGTGCCAGCAGCTCCACTGATCAAGCCAAAAACATTCAGTACTTC
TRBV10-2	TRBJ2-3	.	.	CASSELRGLTGATQYF	TGCGCCAGCAGTGAGCTACGGGGACTAACGGGGGCTACGCAGTATTTT
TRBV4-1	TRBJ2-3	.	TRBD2	CASSQVLAGASHTQYF	TGCGCCAGCAGCCAAGTACTAGCGGGAGCTAGCCATACGCAGTATTTT
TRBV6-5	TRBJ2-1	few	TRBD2	CASSYLSGGLDNEQFF	TGTGCCAGCAGTTACCTTTCGGGAGGGCTAGACAATGAGCAGTTCTTC
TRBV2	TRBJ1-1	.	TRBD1	CASGKTGTPEAFF	TGTGCCAGCGGGAAGACAGGGACCCCTGAAGCTTTCTTT
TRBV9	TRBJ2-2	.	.	CASSGRAGELFF	TGTGCCAGCAGCGGGAGAGCCGGGGAGCTGTTTTTT
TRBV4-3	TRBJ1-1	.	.	CASRYRDSPDTEAFF	TGCGCCAGCAGATACAGGGATTCCCCGGACACTGAAGCTTTCTTT
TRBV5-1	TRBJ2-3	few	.	CASSKGESGRGTQYF	TGCGCCAGCAGCAAAGGAGAGTCAGGACGGGGTACGCAGTATTTT
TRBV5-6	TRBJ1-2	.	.	CASSRVYGYTF	TGTGCCAGCAGCCGGGTTTATGGCTACACCTTC
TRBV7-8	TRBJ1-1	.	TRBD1	CASSWTGENTEAFF	TGTGCCAGCAGCTGGACAGGGGAGAACACTGAAGCTTTCTTT
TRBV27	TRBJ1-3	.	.	CASSPTVSGNTIYF	TGTGCCAGCAGCCCCACGGTCTCTGGAAACACCATATATTTT
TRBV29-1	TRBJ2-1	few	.	CSANLYNEQFF	TGCAGCGCCAATCTATACAATGAGCAGTTCTTC
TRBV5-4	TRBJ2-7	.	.	CASSQGGSYEQYF	TGTGCCAGCAGTCAGGGGGGTTCCTACGAGCAGTACTTC
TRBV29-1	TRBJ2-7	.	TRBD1	CSVPGGGLDEQYF	TGCAGCGTCCCAGGGGGCGGACTCGACGAGCAGTACTTC
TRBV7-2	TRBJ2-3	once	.	CASSLGQSTDTQYF	TGTGCCAGCAGCCTAGGACAGAGCACAGATACGCAGTATTTT
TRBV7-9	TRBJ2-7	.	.	CASSSDLSSYEQYF	TGTGCCAGCAGCTCGGACTTGAGCTCCTACGAGCAGTACTTC
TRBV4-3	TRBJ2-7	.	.	CASSLQASAHYEQYF	TGCGCCAGCAGCCTTCAAGCCTCCGCCCACTACGAGCAGTACTTC
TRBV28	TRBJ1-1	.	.	CASSFPTGLGEAFF	TGTGCCAGCAGTTTCCCCACAGGGTTGGGCGAAGCTTTCTTT
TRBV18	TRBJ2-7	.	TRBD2	CASSPMKAGGPYEQYF	TGTGCCAGCTCACCAATGAAGGCGGGAGGGCCGTACGAGCAGTACTTC
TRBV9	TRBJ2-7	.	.	CASSATMTAPGQYF	TGCGCCAGCAGCGCGACGATGACAGCGCCGGGGCAGTACTTC
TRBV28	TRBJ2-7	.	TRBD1	CASSLHRGRCEQYF	TGTGCCAGCAGTTTACACAGGGGGCGGTGCGAGCAGTACTTC
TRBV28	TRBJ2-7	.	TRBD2	CASRRGLASPGEQYF	TGTGCCAGCAGGCGGGGACTAGCCTCACCGGGGGAGCAGTACTTC
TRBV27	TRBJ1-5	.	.	CASSSLNQPQHF	TGTGCCAGCAGTTCCCTCAATCAGCCCCAGCATTTT
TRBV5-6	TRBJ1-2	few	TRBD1	CASSIPTGMGYGYTF	TGTGCCAGCAGCATCCCGACAGGGATGGGTTATGGCTACACCTTC
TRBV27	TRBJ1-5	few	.	CASSLSFGQPQHF	TGTGCCAGCAGTTTATCGTTCGGTCAGCCCCAGCATTTT
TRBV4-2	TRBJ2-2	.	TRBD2	CASSQELGGGHTGELFF	TGTGCCAGCAGCCAAGAACTAGGCGGGGGGCACACCGGGGAGCTGTTTTTT
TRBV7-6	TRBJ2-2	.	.	CASSSDTGELFF	TGTGCCAGCAGCTCAGACACCGGGGAGCTGTTTTTT
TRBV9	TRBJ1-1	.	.	CASSATGNTEAFF	TGTGCCAGCAGCGCTACAGGTAACACTGAAGCTTTCTTT
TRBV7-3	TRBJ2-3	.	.	CASSPGVGVDTQYF	TGTGCCAGCAGCCCAGGGGTTGGGGTGGATACGCAGTATTTT
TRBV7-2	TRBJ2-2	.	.	CASSLAGTANTGELFF	TGTGCCAGCAGCTTAGCGGGGACTGCGAACACCGGGGAGCTGTTTTTT